This TCR beta chain was retrieved from a study of shared clonotypes between healthy human individuals. CDR1 is SGHRS, CDR2 YFSETQ, per germline. J lost 2 bases, V lost 4 bases, and 6 bases had no gene match. This CDR3 comprises 15 residues. Sequenced by immunoSEQ multiplex PCR; TCRdb stores in-frame clones only, minus some. The data show around 700,000 clones, under 80% seen once. Comments on this clone: Other nucleotide sequences from this sample produce the same CDR3.

The origin of this receptor is a woman aged 25 to 39 in good health. This chain connects TRBV5-1 to TRBJ2-3, with 8 bases matching TRBD1. The sequenced sample consisted of memory CD4+ T cells sorted from blood. Subset specified: CD45RA-negative fraction. The CDR3: CASSPGQGVTDTQYF. CDR3 bases: TGCGCCAGCAGCCCCGGACAGGGCGTCACAGATACGCAGTATTTT.